This TCR beta chain was captured in a study of glioma-infiltrating T cells after dendritic cell vaccination (TCRdb year 2016). With respect to the entire study: Of the approximately 15 glioblastoma patients in the cohort, all drawn from Phase I and II dendritic cell vaccination trials, 9 were newly diagnosed and 6 had recurrent disease. Between the early 2000s and the early 2010s, patients were given autologous tumor lysate-pulsed dendritic cell vaccination. The vaccine consisted of monocyte-derived dendritic cells cultured approximately 7 days with IL-4 and GM-CSF, then pulsed overnight with autologous tumor lysate. Three intradermal dendritic cell vaccine injections were administered to patients at biweekly intervals in the arm below the axilla. In glioblastoma patients vaccinated with dendritic cells, deep sequencing of TCR beta CDR3 regions served to measure the amount of tumor-infiltrating lymphocytes and to compare repertoires between tumor and blood. Survival after dendritic cell vaccination was correlated with TCR sequencing metrics such as TIL content and the overlap between tumor and blood repertoires. The paper as a whole reports these results and caveats: After dendritic cell vaccination, a higher estimated pretreatment TIL content predicted longer time to progression and overall survival. The TCR overlap response model with three groups was called speculative and said to need prospective validation. The cohort was small and heterogeneous, few patients had complete blood and tumor sets, and even fewer had initial-recurrent tumor pairs. No direct relationship between TCR clonality and survival was found, suggesting that a diverse polyclonal response may matter.

Selection of patients required sufficient residual fresh-frozen tumor tissue and over two years of available survival data. Although molecular status otherwise differed among the glioblastoma patients, no patient had an isocitrate dehydrogenase mutation. PBMC were collected before vaccination, two weeks after the third vaccination, and at tumor progression if tumor progression occurred. The Qiagen DNeasy Blood extraction Kit was used for extraction of genomic DNA. TCRB CDR3 regions were amplified from 1.5 to 2 ug genomic DNA, or all available DNA if less, using the immunoSEQ assay. For multiplex PCR, 60 forward primers for TCR V beta segments and 13 reverse primers for J beta segments were used. To estimate the number of reads per starting template, synthetic control templates were added to each sample at limiting dilution. Reads of 87 bp were generated by sequencing on the Illumina HiSeq System. The authors processed their data as follows. PCR and sequencing errors were removed by merging closely related sequences with a nearest neighbor algorithm. TCR overlap was measured as the percentage of unique tumor TCR beta sequences also present in the same patient's peripheral blood. In TCRdb, the immuneACCESS table is reduced to in-frame sequences with V and J assigned. These tables do not hold every clone; where another copy was compared, an unresolved V gene accounts for under half, and the others remain unexplained. The V and J calls and clone size are taken from that table; D and trimming were inferred from the DNA. The sample includes around 90,000 clones, with around three quarters observed a single time. The top ten clonotypes cover less than 7% of the sample.

The germline V gene (reference sequence) supplies CDR1 GTSNPN and CDR2 SVGIG. The CDR3, from cysteine to phenylalanine, totals 15 residues. The sequence is cut down to CDR3 DNA, 45 bases in frame from base 1. Relative to germline, V is missing 5 bases and J is missing 6 bases, with 15 bases of the junction outside any gene match. Concerning this clone itself: The target of this receptor is not known. Base qualities are not provided; no much larger clone lies one nucleotide away.

This receptor chain uses TRBV30 and TRBJ1-1; 7 junctional bases match TRBD1. The sample consisted of blood, taken before dendritic cell vaccination. The TCR was taken from a human donor with glioblastoma. The CDR3 protein: CAWGPIDRARAEAFF. The nucleotides read TGTGCCTGGGGGCCGATCGACAGGGCGAGGGCTGAAGCTTTCTTT. Reference TRBV30 and TRBJ1-1 genes cover what lies past the CDR3, so the full variable domain is SQTIHQWPATLVQPVGSPLSLECTVEGTSNPNLYWYRQAAGRGLQLLFYSVGIGQISSEVPQNLSASRPQDRQFILSSKKLLLSDSGFYLCAWGPIDRARAEAFFGQGTRLTVV.